This T cell receptor beta chain came from a study of control samples from healthy donors and cancer patients. Some clones are missing from TCRdb's copy, which holds only in-frame ones; the method was immunoSEQ multiplex PCR. The table includes 100,000 or so clones, roughly 90% detected once. Trimming stripped 6 bases from V and 7 bases from J, with 19 bases between. From germline, CDR1 is MNHEY and CDR2 SMNVEV (reference sequence). The CDR3 sequence is 15 residues long. This clone was counted once. The V gene is TRBV27, the J gene TRBJ1-5, with D maybe TRBD1 (6 bases). The sequence was collected from a man younger than 40 in good health. The sequenced sample was blood. The CDR3 sequence: CASREWGQEMQPQHF. CDR3 coding DNA: TGTGCCAGCAGAGAGTGGGGACAAGAAATGCAGCCCCAGCATTTT.